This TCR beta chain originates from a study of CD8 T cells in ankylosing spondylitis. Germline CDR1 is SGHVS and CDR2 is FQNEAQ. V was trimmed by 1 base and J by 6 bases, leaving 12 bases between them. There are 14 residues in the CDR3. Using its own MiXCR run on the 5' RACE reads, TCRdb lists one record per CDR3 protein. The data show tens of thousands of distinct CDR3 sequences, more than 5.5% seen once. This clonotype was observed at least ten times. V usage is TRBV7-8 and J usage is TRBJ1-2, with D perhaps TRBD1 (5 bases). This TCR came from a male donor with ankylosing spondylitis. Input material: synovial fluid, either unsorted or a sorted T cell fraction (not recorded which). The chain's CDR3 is CASSLVGGLDGYTF. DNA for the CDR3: TGTGCCAGCAGCTTAGTTGGGGGTCTGGATGGCTACACCTTC.